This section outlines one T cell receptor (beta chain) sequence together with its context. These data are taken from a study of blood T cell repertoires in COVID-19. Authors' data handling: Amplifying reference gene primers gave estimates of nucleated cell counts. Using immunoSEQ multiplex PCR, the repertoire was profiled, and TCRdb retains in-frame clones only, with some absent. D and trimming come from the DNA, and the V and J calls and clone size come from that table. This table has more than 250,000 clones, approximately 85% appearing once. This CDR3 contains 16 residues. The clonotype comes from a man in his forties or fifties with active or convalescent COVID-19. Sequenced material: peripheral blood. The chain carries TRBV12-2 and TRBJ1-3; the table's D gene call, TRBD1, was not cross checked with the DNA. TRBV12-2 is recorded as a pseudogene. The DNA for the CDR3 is TGTGCAAGTCGCTACACTACAGGCTCCTCTGGAAACACCATATATTTT. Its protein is CASRYTTGSSGNTIYF.